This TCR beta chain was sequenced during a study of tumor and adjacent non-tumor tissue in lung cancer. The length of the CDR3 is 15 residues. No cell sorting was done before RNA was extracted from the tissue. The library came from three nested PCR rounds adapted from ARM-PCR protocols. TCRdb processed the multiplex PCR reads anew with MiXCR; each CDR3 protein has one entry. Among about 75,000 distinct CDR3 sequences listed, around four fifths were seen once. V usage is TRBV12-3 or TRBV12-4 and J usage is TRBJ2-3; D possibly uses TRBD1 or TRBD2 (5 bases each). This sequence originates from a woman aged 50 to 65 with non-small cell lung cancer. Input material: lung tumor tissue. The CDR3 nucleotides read TGTGACAGTAACCGGAACGGGGCTAGCACAGATACGCAGTATTTT. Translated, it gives CDSNRNGASTDTQYF.